This TCR beta chain was captured in a study of blood T cell repertoires in COVID-19. The repertoire was sequenced with immunoSEQ multiplex PCR; TCRdb's copy has only in-frame clones and lacks some. The repertoire holds roughly 200,000 clones, with roughly 86% as singletons. Trimming left V 10 bases short and J 2 bases short, with 14 bases between. The V gene's germline CDR1 is SNHLY and CDR2 FYNNEI. The CDR3 is 13 residues long. The chain uses TRBV2 and TRBJ1-1; D not resolved. Material for sequencing was peripheral blood. This TCR was recovered from a man aged 55 to 70 with acute or convalescent COVID-19. For the CDR3, the DNA is TGTGCCACCGATTCTGAGGCCAACACTGAAGCTTTCTTT. It translates to CATDSEANTEAFF.